What follows are 21 T cell receptor beta chains derived from one specimen sequenced in a study of cytomegalovirus exposure and HLA in healthy donors. Primers for the PCR totalled 60 Vbeta and 13 Jbeta. Profiled with immunoSEQ multiplex PCR; TCRdb holds only in-frame clones, not every one. The data contain roughly 130,000 clones, more than 80% of them singletons. What was sequenced was PBMCs. These receptors were obtained from a young man in good health and CMV-seronegative.

The chain carries TRBV4-1 and TRBJ2-7; the D is unclear. Germline lookup yields CDR1 MGHRA and CDR2 YSYEKL. The V end was cut by 3 bases, the J end by 4 bases, with 19 bases between. This CDR3 comprises 16 residues. Here the CDR3 reads CASSHGRVARGYEQYF. The CDR3 nucleotides are TGCGCCAGCAGCCACGGTAGAGTAGCCCGTGGTTACGAGCAGTACTTC.

As concerns this clone: One end of the junction varies from germline; a read error may be responsible. The gene calls are TRBV7-9 and TRBJ2-7; TRBD1 might be the D (6 bases). CDR1 is SEHNR and CDR2 is FQNEAQ in the germline V gene (reference sequence). The CDR3 length is 14 residues. The CDR3 sequence is CSSSTGTPTYEQYF. DNA for the CDR3: TGTTCCAGCAGCACCGGGACACCTACTTACGAGCAGTACTTC.

This chain connects TRBV5-4 to TRBJ2-1, with D tentatively TRBD1 (8 bases). Looked up from germline, CDR1 is SGHNT and CDR2 is YYREEE (reference sequence). CDR3 length: 15 residues. V lost 0 bases, J lost 7 bases, and 14 bases lay in between. The CDR3 nucleotides are TGTGCCAGCAGCTTGGTCGGACAGGGAGGGAATGAGCAGTTCTTC. This encodes CASSLVGQGGNEQFF.

The chain combines TRBV11-3 with TRBJ2-2; TRBD2 matches 10 bases. The CDR3 extends over 15 amino acids. Per the germline V gene, CDR1 is SGHNT and CDR2 is YENEEA. With 5 bases clipped from V and 4 bases from J, the junction kept 4 bases outside the gene matches. CDR3 DNA: TGTGCCAGCAGCATTCTAGCGGGAGTCACCGGGGAGCTGTTTTTT. Protein sequence: CASSILAGVTGELFF.

This chain links TRBV29-1 with TRBJ1-5; 8 nucleotides align to TRBD1. In germline, CDR1 is SQVTM, CDR2 ANQGSEA. Trimming removed 5 bases from V and 4 bases from J; junction bases left unmatched: 4. The CDR3 runs 13 residues. The CDR3, as DNA: TGCAGCGTTCGGACAGGGTTAAATCAGCCCCAGCATTTT. Translating gives CSVRTGLNQPQHF. The full variable domain, in which reference TRBV29-1 and TRBJ1-5 provide the parts outside the CDR3, is SAVISQKPSRDICQRGTSLTIQCQVDSQVTMMFWYRQQPGQSLTLIATANQGSEATYESGFVIDKFPISRPNLTFSTLTVSNMSPEDSSIYLCSVRTGLNQPQHFGDGTRLSIL.

This sequence joins TRBV7-8 and TRBJ1-3, with a weak D call TRBD1 (6 bases). CDR1 is SGHVS, CDR2 FQNEAQ, per germline. V shed 11 bases and J shed 0 bases, with 26 bases lying between them. The CDR3 spans 18 residues. CDR3 bases: TGTGCCGTCGCCGAGGGACATTTTGGGTACGACTCTGGAAACACCATATATTTT. Protein: CAVAEGHFGYDSGNTIYF.

The chain couples TRBV5-1 to TRBJ2-7, with D possibly TRBD2 on 6 matching bases. Trimming removed 0 bases from V and 3 bases from J, with 19 bases in between. From germline, CDR1 is SGHRS and CDR2 YFSETQ. The CDR3 contains 17 residues. The CDR3 reads CASSLGDSSIFLYEQYF. In nucleotides, the CDR3 is TGCGCCAGCAGCTTGGGGGACTCCTCAATATTTCTCTACGAGCAGTACTTC.

This chain connects TRBV6-5 to TRBJ1-2; 8 nucleotides align to TRBD1. The CDR3 runs to 13 residues. Germline V gene data show CDR1 as MNHEY and CDR2 as SVGAGI. Trimming at V came to 6 bases and at J to 7 bases, leaving 7 bases not matched to a gene. The CDR3 here is CASRDQGASGYTF. In nucleotides, the CDR3 is TGTGCCAGCAGGGATCAGGGGGCTTCTGGCTACACCTTC.

The genes are TRBV28 and TRBJ1-2, with TRBD1 matching 11 bases. The CDR3 is made up of 18 amino acids. Germline V lookup: CDR1 MDHEN, CDR2 SYDVKM. The trim removed 5 bases at V and 7 bases at J, leaving 18 bases unmatched. This CDR3 reads CASSPETGQGAPVAGYTF. The DNA for the CDR3 is TGTGCCAGCAGTCCTGAAACCGGACAGGGGGCGCCTGTGGCTGGCTACACCTTC.

The rearrangement joins TRBV7-2 to TRBJ1-2, with D perhaps TRBD1 (6 bases). Germline-derived CDR1 and CDR2 are SGHTA and FQGNSA. This CDR3 is built from 15 residues. With 5 bases removed from V and 4 bases from J, the gap between germline ends came to 17 bases. The CDR3 loop is CASSPLRQATYGYTF. The CDR3 nucleotides are TGTGCCAGCAGCCCGCTTCGACAGGCAACCTATGGCTACACCTTC.

The chain couples TRBV4-2 to TRBJ2-1, with TRBD2 identical over 9 bases. The CDR3 covers 17 residues. The ends lost 0 bases at V and 7 bases at J; junction bases unmatched: 10. Germline CDR1 reads LGHNA; CDR2 reads YNFKEQ. In nucleotides, the CDR3 is TGTGCCAGCAGCCAAGATGGAGCTAGCGGGGTCCTGAATGAGCAGTTCTTC. Translation gives CASSQDGASGVLNEQFF.

This chain connects TRBV2 to TRBJ2-1; a possible D gene is TRBD1 (6 bases). From germline, CDR1 is SNHLY and CDR2 FYNNEI. Trimming shortened V by 10 bases and J by 9 bases, and 22 bases separated the two germline ends. The CDR3 has 14 amino acids. The CDR3 region has the DNA TGTGCCAACCTCCGGGACATCCGATGGCCTGAGCAGTTCTTC. Protein sequence: CANLRDIRWPEQFF.

This clone has just one count. This rearrangement joins TRBV19 to TRBJ2-7, with a weak D call TRBD1 (6 bases). Deletions cut 1 base from V and 2 bases from J, with 12 bases between. The CDR3 consists of 15 residues. Germline V CDR1 and CDR2: LNHDA, SQIVND (reference sequence). This CDR3 reads CASSIATGRTYEQYF. The DNA for the CDR3 is TGTGCCAGTAGTATAGCGACAGGCCGAACCTACGAGCAGTACTTC.

The rearrangement uses TRBV10-3 and TRBJ2-1; perhaps TRBD1 as D (5 bases). The CDR3 is made up of 15 amino acids. V was shortened by 3 bases and J by 7 bases, with 16 bases between the two germline ends. Looked up from germline, CDR1 is ENHRY and CDR2 is SYGVKD. CDR3 sequence reads: CAISDLRTRRNEQFF. The CDR3 DNA follows: TGTGCCATCAGTGATCTCCGGACACGGCGGAATGAGCAGTTCTTC.

The rearrangement joins TRBV6-5 to TRBJ2-6; TRBD1 matches at 8 bases. V gave up 8 bases and J gave up 1 base; unmatched junction bases: 4. CDR3 length: 15 residues. Looked up from germline, CDR1 is MNHEY and CDR2 is SVGAGI. Here the CDR3 reads CASWTGFSGANVLTF. In nucleotides, the CDR3 is TGTGCCAGCTGGACAGGGTTTTCTGGGGCCAACGTCCTGACTTTC.

The sample holds a few counts of this clone. The chain links TRBV29-1 to TRBJ2-5; D is undetermined. The DNA end lines up better with TRBJ2-7; the J call may be wrong. This CDR3 region has 12 residues. Germline V gives CDR1 SQVTM, CDR2 ANQGSEA. The CDR3 sequence: CSVFTETYEQYF. For the CDR3, the DNA is TGCAGCGTATTTACAGAGACCTACGAGCAGTACTTC.

V and J are TRBV5-1 and TRBJ1-1; D perhaps matches TRBD1 (5 bases). Looked up from germline, CDR1 is SGHRS and CDR2 is YFSETQ. The CDR3 loop spans 17 amino acids. Trimming stripped 6 bases from V and 4 bases from J, with 25 bases between. CDR3 in amino acids: CASIRQGVSQVATEAFF. The CDR3 DNA reads TGCGCCAGCATCAGGCAGGGTGTATCCCAAGTAGCCACTGAAGCTTTCTTT.

The sample holds one count of this clone. The rearrangement joins TRBV6-1 to TRBJ2-5; possible D gene TRBD1, 6 bases. The CDR3 totals 15 residues. V was pared by 2 bases and J by 2 bases, with 12 bases between. Germline CDR1 reads MNHNS; CDR2 reads SASEGT. This CDR3 is CASSEITGLQETQYF. CDR3 sequence (DNA): TGTGCCAGCAGTGAAATAACAGGGCTACAAGAGACCCAGTACTTC.

The J gene is TRBJ2-7, the V gene TRBV10-3; 11 bases are a match to TRBD2. This CDR3 is built from 15 residues. CDR1 is ENHRY and CDR2 is SYGVKD in the germline V gene. V shed 3 bases and J 6 bases; nucleotides not matched to a gene: 7. The CDR3 bases are TGTGCCATCAGTGATTCGACTAGCGGGATGGTCGAGCAGTACTTC. As protein: CAISDSTSGMVEQYF.

This sequence joins TRBV4-3 and TRBJ1-5; no clear D gene. V shed 0 bases and J shed 0 bases, with 6 bases lying between them. The CDR3 totals 15 residues. Germline CDR1 LGHNA, CDR2 YSLEER. Here the CDR3 DNA reads TGCGCCAGCAGCCAAGATGGGAGTAGCAATCAGCCCCAGCATTTT. Translation gives CASSQDGSSNQPQHF.

As DNA, the CDR3 is TGCGCCAGCAGCTTGGGACAACCGGCATCCTACAATGAGCAGTTCTTC. Protein: CASSLGQPASYNEQFF. This chain links TRBV5-1 with TRBJ2-1; D not resolved. V gave up 0 bases and J gave up 1 base, with 11 bases separating them. Germline CDR1 is SGHRS and CDR2 is YFSETQ. The CDR3 spans 16 residues.